This T cell receptor (beta chain) was captured by sequencing in a study of a mutant IDH1 vaccine in newly diagnosed glioma. Study in general: Treated patients comprised about 62% males and around 38% females, mean age about 44 years. Standard pretreatment was either radiotherapy, temozolomide, or, for most, radiochemotherapy with temozolomide.

Time point: baseline, week 1 (first vaccination visit). The treatment is: pre-vaccination baseline after standard-of-care therapy. The method was immunoSEQ multiplex PCR; TCRdb's version includes in-frame clones alone and lacks a portion of them. The sample records 95,000 to 100,000 clones, about 87% being singletons. Study-level points and caveats: Vaccine-induced immune responses occurred in roughly 93% of patients. Pseudoprogression seemingly bore no relation to changes in top peripheral T cell clonotypes.

V lost 7 bases to trimming and J lost 0 bases, with 10 bases between them. Per germline, CDR1 MNHNS and CDR2 SASEGT. The CDR3 totals 13 residues. Details on this clone: The antigen is unknown.

The sequence was obtained from a woman between 50 and 59 years old with glioma. This specimen was PBMCs, taken from a glioma patient treated with radiotherapy, temozolomide or both. V gene TRBV6-1 combines with J gene TRBJ2-7; no definite D call. CDR3 nucleotides: TGTGCCAGCACCCCCCTAGTCTCCTACGAGCAGTACTTC. It yields the protein CASTPLVSYEQYF.